The next 13 T cell receptor beta chains were all read from a single sample in a study of post-analysis software for immune sequencing data (dated by TCRdb to the mid-2010s). General conclusions and limits of the study: Significantly higher frequencies in patients than in controls were found for roughly 5 TRBV segments, including TRBV5-6, TRBV5-1 and TRBV20-1.

Antigen specificity for these receptors is unknown. Receptors were amplified or captured by PCR. Sequencing was carried out with an Illumina HiSeq 2500. To reduce PCR and sequencing biases, unique molecular identifiers were incorporated into the TCR beta cDNA libraries. TCRdb trimmed the raw reads at Q25, called clones with MiXCR and kept productive beta chains. Rows matching on CDR3 protein sequence are summarized as one entry with the most common DNA and genes. The sample has fewer than 850,000 distinct CDR3 sequences on record, around 27% of them singletons. The top ten clones comprise around 0.6% of the sample. Sequences were obtained from blood. The receptors shown here come from a girl between 5 and 17 years old with multiple sclerosis.

This chain links TRBV4-1 with TRBJ1-1; 8 nucleotides line up with TRBD1. CDR3 length: 15 amino acids. V was clipped by 1 base and J by 1 base; unmatched bases: 2. Germline CDR1 MGHRA, CDR2 YSYEKL. This chain's CDR3 is CASSQGGQGNTEAFF. The CDR3 DNA is TGCGCCAGCAGCCAAGGCGGACAGGGGAACACTGAAGCTTTCTTT.

The sample holds a few counts of this clonotype. This chain uses TRBV3-1 with TRBJ2-2, with TRBD2 matching 8 bases. The J segment lost 2 bases and the V segment lost 0 bases, leaving 5 bases of the junction unmatched. Looked up from germline, CDR1 is LGHDT and CDR2 is YNNKEL (reference sequence). The CDR3 extends over 17 amino acids. The CDR3 protein is CASSQEMSGGNTGELFF. The CDR3 DNA follows: TGTGCCAGCAGCCAAGAGATGAGCGGGGGAAACACCGGGGAGCTGTTTTTT. Looking up the rest from reference TRBV3-1 and TRBJ2-2 gives the full variable domain: DTAVSQTPKYLVTQMGNDKSIKCEQNLGHDTMYWYKQDSKKFLKIMFSYNNKELIINETVPNRFSPKSPDKAHLNLHINSLELGDSAVYFCASSQEMSGGNTGELFFGEGSRLTVL.

This clonotype was counted a few times. The V call is TRBV10-3, the J call TRBJ2-3; 9 positions match TRBD1. Germline loops: CDR1 ENHRY, CDR2 SYGVKD. The V and J ends lost 5 bases and 3 bases, in that order; junction bases with no gene match: 6. CDR3 length: 15 residues. CDR3 DNA sequence: TGTGCCATCAGTCAGACAGGGGGGACGACAGATACGCAGTATTTT. Amino acids: CAISQTGGTTDTQYF.

This chain connects TRBV28 to TRBJ2-5; a weak D match, TRBD2 (6 bases). With 5 bases removed from V and 2 bases from J, the gap between germline ends came to 12 bases. The V gene's germline CDR1 is MDHEN and CDR2 SYDVKM. The CDR3 totals 14 residues. The DNA of the CDR3 is TGTGCCAGCAGTCCAAGGGACTGGCAAGAGACCCAGTACTTC. Its protein product is CASSPRDWQETQYF.

This clonotype turned up a few times. The chain combines TRBV2 with TRBJ2-3; D is possibly TRBD1 (6 bases). Per germline, CDR1 SNHLY and CDR2 FYNNEI. The CDR3 sequence is 15 residues long. Trimming shortened V by 7 bases and J by 2 bases, and 16 bases separated the two germline ends. CDR3 sequence: CASMRGTPNTDTQYF. The CDR3 bases are TGTGCCAGCATGCGTGGGACACCAAACACAGATACGCAGTATTTT.

This clonotype was detected a few times. The V gene is TRBV20-1, the J gene TRBJ2-3, with D perhaps assigned TRBD1 or TRBD2 (6 bases each). Trimming took 3 bases from V and 4 from J, leaving 8 bases between them. The CDR3 has 12 residues. Germline V gene lookup returns CDR1 DFQATT and CDR2 SNEGSKA (reference sequence). Written as DNA, the CDR3 is TGCAGTGCTAGGGGGGGCGCAGATACGCAGTATTTT. Residues: CSARGGADTQYF.

Note on this clonotype: This may come from a read error, since a much larger clone is one base off. The genes are TRBV6-2 or TRBV6-3 and TRBJ2-7; possibly TRBD2 for D (5 bases). This CDR3 has 14 residues. Germline assignment: CDR1 MNHEY and CDR2 SVGEGT. The CDR3 DNA sequence: TGTACCAGCGGCCAGCGGACGAGCTCCTACGAGCAGTACTTC. It is translated as CTSGQRTSSYEQYF.

This clonotype came up a few times. The rearrangement joins TRBV6-1 to TRBJ1-5; 7 bases line up with TRBD1. This CDR3 is 15 amino acids long. Germline V gives CDR1 MNHNS, CDR2 SASEGT. Trimming cost V 6 bases and J 7 bases; bases outside gene matches: 12. CDR3 residues: CASSLEAGGRQPQHF. The CDR3 DNA reads TGTGCCAGCAGCCTCGAGGCAGGGGGTCGGCAGCCCCAGCATTTT.

The rearrangement joins TRBV5-1 to TRBJ2-1, with D tentatively TRBD2 (6 bases). The CDR3 runs to 15 residues. Germline CDR1 reads SGHRS; CDR2 reads YFSETQ. Deletions cut 1 base from V and 4 bases from J, with 12 bases between. The CDR3 region has the DNA TGCGCCAGCAGCTTGAACGTAGCGGATTACAATGAGCAGTTCTTC. It is translated as CASSLNVADYNEQFF.

A few counts support this clonotype. V and J are TRBV9 and TRBJ2-3; a weak D match, TRBD1 (5 bases). V was shortened by 3 bases and J by 0 bases, with 11 bases between the two germline ends. The CDR3 totals 15 residues. From germline, CDR1 is SGDLS and CDR2 YYNGEE. This CDR3 is CASSGDSTSTDTQYF. DNA of the CDR3: TGTGCCAGCAGCGGTGACAGTACAAGCACAGATACGCAGTATTTT.

This rearrangement joins TRBV29-1 to TRBJ2-7; 9 nucleotides match TRBD1. There are 15 residues in the CDR3. The V gene end was trimmed by 7 bases and the J gene end by 7 bases; junction bases not matched to a gene: 17. CDR1 SQVTM and CDR2 ANQGSEA come from the germline V gene. The CDR3 DNA reads as TGCAGCGCTAGGGACAGGGTGAGGATTGACAATGAGCAGTACTTC. Translated: CSARDRVRIDNEQYF.

This clonotype has only a few counts. This sequence joins TRBV6-5 and TRBJ2-5, with 7 bases that match TRBD1. CDR1 and CDR2 from the germline V gene are MNHEY and SVGAGI. V lost 9 bases to trimming and J lost 1 base; unmatched junction nucleotides: 8. This CDR3 comprises 14 residues. The CDR3 sequence is CASLQGKTQETQYF. DNA of the CDR3: TGTGCCAGTCTACAGGGGAAGACCCAAGAGACCCAGTACTTC.

V and J are TRBV7-9 and TRBJ2-1, with D hard to call. The germline V gene encodes CDR1 SEHNR and CDR2 FQNEAQ (reference sequence). The CDR3 contains 16 residues. V lost 0 bases and J lost 2, with 11 bases in between. The CDR3 region has the DNA TGTGCCAGCAGCTTAGCCGGGCACCCCCCCTACAATGAGCAGTTCTTC. Encoded protein: CASSLAGHPPYNEQFF. Supplemented by reference TRBV7-9 and TRBJ2-1, the full variable domain reads DTGVSQNPRHKITKRGQNVTFRCDPISEHNRLYWYRQTLGQGPEFLTYFQNEAQLEKSRLLSDRFSAERPKGSFSTLEIQRTEQGDSAMYLCASSLAGHPPYNEQFFGPGTRLTVL.